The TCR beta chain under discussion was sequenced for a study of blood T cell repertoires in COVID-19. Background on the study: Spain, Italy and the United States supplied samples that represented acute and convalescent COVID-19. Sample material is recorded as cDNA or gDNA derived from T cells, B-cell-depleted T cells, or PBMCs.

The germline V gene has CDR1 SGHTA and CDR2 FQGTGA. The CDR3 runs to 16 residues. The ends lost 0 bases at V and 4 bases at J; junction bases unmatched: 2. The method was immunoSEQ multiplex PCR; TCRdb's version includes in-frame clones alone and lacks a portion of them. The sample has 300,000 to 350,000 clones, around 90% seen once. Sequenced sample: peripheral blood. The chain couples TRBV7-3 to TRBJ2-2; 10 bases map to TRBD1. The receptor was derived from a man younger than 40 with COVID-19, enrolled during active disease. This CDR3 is CASSLTRQGATGELFF. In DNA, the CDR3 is TGTGCCAGCAGCTTAACAAGACAGGGGGCCACCGGGGAGCTGTTTTTT.